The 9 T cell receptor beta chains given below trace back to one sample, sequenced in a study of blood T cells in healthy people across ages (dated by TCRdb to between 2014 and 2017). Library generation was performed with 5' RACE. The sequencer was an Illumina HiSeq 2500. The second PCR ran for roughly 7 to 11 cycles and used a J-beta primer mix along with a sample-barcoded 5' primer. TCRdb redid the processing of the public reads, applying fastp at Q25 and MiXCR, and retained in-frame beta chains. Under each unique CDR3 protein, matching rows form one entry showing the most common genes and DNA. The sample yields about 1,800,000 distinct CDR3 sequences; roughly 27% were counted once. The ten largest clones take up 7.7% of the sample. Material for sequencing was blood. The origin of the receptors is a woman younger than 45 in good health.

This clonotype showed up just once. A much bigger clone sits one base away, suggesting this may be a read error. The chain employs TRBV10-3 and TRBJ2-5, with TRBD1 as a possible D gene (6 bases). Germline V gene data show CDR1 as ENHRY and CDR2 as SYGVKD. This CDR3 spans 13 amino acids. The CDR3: CAISGQGQEAQYF. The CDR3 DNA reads TGTGCCATCAGTGGTCAGGGACAAGAGGCCCAGTACTTC.

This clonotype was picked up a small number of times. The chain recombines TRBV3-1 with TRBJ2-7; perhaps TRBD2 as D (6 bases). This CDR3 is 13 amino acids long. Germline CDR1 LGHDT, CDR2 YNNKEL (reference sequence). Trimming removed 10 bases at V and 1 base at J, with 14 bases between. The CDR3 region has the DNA TGTGCCACCCAGACGGCGGGGTCCTACGAGCAGTACTTC. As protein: CATQTAGSYEQYF.

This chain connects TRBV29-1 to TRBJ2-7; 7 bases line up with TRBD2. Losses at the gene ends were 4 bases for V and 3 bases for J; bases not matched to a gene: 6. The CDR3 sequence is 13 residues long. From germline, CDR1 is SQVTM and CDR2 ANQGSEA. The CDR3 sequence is CSVAWEGGYEQYF. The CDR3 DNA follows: TGCAGCGTTGCTTGGGAGGGAGGCTACGAGCAGTACTTC.

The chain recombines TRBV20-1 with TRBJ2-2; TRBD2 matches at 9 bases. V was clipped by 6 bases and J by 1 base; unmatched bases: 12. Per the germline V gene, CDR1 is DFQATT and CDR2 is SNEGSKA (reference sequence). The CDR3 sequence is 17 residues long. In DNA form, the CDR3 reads TGCAGTGCCAGGGGGGCTAGCGGGGACCTGAACACCGGGGAGCTGTTTTTT. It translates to CSARGASGDLNTGELFF.

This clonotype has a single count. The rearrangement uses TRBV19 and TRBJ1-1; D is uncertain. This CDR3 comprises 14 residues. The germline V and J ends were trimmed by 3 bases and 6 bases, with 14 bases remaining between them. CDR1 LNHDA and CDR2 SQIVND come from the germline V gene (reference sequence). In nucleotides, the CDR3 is TGTGCCAGTAGTATTTATGCCTCTTCGGCTGAAGCTTTCTTT. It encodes CASSIYASSAEAFF.

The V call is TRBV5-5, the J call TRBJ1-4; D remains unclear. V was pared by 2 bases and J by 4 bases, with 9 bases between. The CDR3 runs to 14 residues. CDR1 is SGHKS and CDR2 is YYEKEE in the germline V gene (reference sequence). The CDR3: CASSFTQNNEKLFF. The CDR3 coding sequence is TGTGCCAGCAGCTTTACACAGAATAATGAAAAACTGTTTTTT.

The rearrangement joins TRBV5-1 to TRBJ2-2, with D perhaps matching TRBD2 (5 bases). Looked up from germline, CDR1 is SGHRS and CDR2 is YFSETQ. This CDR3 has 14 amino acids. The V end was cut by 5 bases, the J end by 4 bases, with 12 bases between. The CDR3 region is CASRLDAGTGELFF. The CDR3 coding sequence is TGCGCCAGCAGACTAGACGCAGGCACCGGGGAGCTGTTTTTT.

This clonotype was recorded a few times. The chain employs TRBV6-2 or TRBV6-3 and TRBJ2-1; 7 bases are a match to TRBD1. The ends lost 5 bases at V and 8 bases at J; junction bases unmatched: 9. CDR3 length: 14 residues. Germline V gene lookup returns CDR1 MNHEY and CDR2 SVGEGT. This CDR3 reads CASSKRTGGDEQFF. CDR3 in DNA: TGTGCCAGCAGTAAACGGACAGGTGGGGATGAGCAGTTCTTC.

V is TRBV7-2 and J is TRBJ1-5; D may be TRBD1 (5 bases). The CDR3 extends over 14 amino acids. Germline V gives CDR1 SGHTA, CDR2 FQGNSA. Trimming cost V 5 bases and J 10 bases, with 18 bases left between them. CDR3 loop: CASSESTGGGPQHF. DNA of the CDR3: TGTGCCAGCAGCGAGAGCACGGGCGGGGGACCCCAGCATTTT.